Each of the 27 T cell receptor beta chains below was sequenced from the same sample in a study of identical twins. One entry per CDR3 protein results from TCRdb running MiXCR on the 5' RACE reads. The sample contains hundreds of thousands of distinct CDR3 sequences, 15% to 20% of which appear only once. The data also belong to a second study, concerning T cells expressing NK-cell markers.

Sequencing used PBMCs. These receptor sequences come from a woman under 30 in good health.

The V and J genes are TRBV2 and TRBJ2-3; the match to TRBD1 covers 12 bases. This CDR3 region has 16 residues. After removal of 6 bases from V and 4 bases from J, the junction contained 8 bases not matched to a gene. The germline gives CDR1 SNHLY, CDR2 FYNNEI. The DNA for the CDR3 is TGTGCCAGCAGCGCCTCGGGACAGGGGGCGTCAGATACGCAGTATTTT. This sequence encodes CASSASGQGASDTQYF.

This clonotype was seen a handful of times. V gene TRBV10-3 combines with J gene TRBJ2-1; 8 bases fit TRBD2. Trimming cost V 7 bases and J 0 bases; bases outside gene matches: 5. Germline V gene sequence: CDR1 ENHRY, CDR2 SYGVKD. There are 15 residues in the CDR3. In DNA, the CDR3 is TGTGCCATCAATCGGGGGGGGACCTCCTACAATGAGCAGTTCTTC. It encodes CAINRGGTSYNEQFF.

This clonotype was seen a few times. This chain connects TRBV3-1 to TRBJ2-7, with 7 positions matching TRBD1. Losses at the gene ends were 4 bases for V and 6 bases for J; bases not matched to a gene: 12. Germline assignment: CDR1 LGHDT and CDR2 YNNKEL (reference sequence). The CDR3 has 15 residues. As DNA, the CDR3 is TGTGCCAGCAGCCTACGGACAGGTCCAACGGGCGAGCAGTACTTC. Translation: CASSLRTGPTGEQYF.

This clonotype was observed a handful of times. The J gene is TRBJ2-1, the V gene TRBV9, with TRBD2 matching 7 bases. J was trimmed by 7 bases and V by 2 bases; bases with no gene match: 9. Germline V gene lookup returns CDR1 SGDLS and CDR2 YYNGEE. The length of the CDR3 is 15 residues. CDR3 bases: TGTGCCAGCAGCGTCGGGACTACCCTTAGGAATGAGCAGTTCTTC. Protein sequence: CASSVGTTLRNEQFF.

The genes are TRBV11-2 and TRBJ2-7; no clear D. The CDR3 extends over 16 amino acids. Germline CDR1 and CDR2: SGHAT and FQNNGV. The V gene lost 0 bases and the J gene lost 3 bases, with 15 bases spanning the gap. For the CDR3, the DNA is TGTGCCAGCAGCTTAGATCTTGGGCGGCAGAGCTACGAGCAGTACTTC. Its protein product is CASSLDLGRQSYEQYF.

Written as DNA, the CDR3 is TGTGCCAGCAGCCCGCGACTAGCGGGAGATCATGAGCAGTTCTTC. Protein sequence: CASSPRLAGDHEQFF. The chain carries TRBV9 and TRBJ2-1; 12 nucleotides align to TRBD2. There are 15 residues in the CDR3. Trimming removed 4 bases from V and 8 bases from J; junction bases left unmatched: 7. From germline, CDR1 is SGDLS and CDR2 YYNGEE.

The V call is TRBV11-2, the J call TRBJ2-4, with D perhaps assigned TRBD1 or TRBD2 (5 bases each). The V end was cut by 2 bases, the J end by 5 bases, with 7 bases between. The CDR3 spans 13 residues. Germline CDR1 reads SGHAT; CDR2 reads FQNNGV. The CDR3 sequence is CASSLSGQNIQYF. The CDR3 DNA is TGTGCCAGCAGCTTATCGGGACAAAACATTCAGTACTTC.

This clonotype came up many times. The chain is built from TRBV7-9 and TRBJ2-2; D gene uncertain. Per germline, CDR1 SEHNR and CDR2 FQNEAQ (reference sequence). The V gene lost 5 bases and the J gene lost 0 bases, with 7 bases spanning the gap. CDR3 length: 14 amino acids. CDR3 protein: CASSPGSNTGELFF. In DNA, the CDR3 is TGTGCCAGCAGCCCGGGTTCGAACACCGGGGAGCTGTTTTTT. The full variable domain, with the rest looked up from reference TRBV7-9 and TRBJ2-2, is DTGVSQNPRHKITKRGQNVTFRCDPISEHNRLYWYRQTLGQGPEFLTYFQNEAQLEKSRLLSDRFSAERPKGSFSTLEIQRTEQGDSAMYLCASSPGSNTGELFFGEGSRLTVL.

This clonotype has a handful of counts. The chain links TRBV5-6 to TRBJ2-5; D is uncertain. The ends were cut back, 3 bases at V and 3 bases at J, with 12 bases in the middle. CDR3 length equals 14 residues. Per the germline V gene, CDR1 is SGHDT and CDR2 is YYEEEE. CDR3 residues: CASSSRLKEETQYF. CDR3 nucleotide sequence: TGTGCCAGCAGCTCGCGACTGAAAGAAGAGACCCAGTACTTC.

This clonotype was observed a few times. The chain couples TRBV5-5 to TRBJ2-6, with a possible D match to TRBD2 (5 bases). The CDR3 has 16 residues. In germline, CDR1 is SGHKS, CDR2 YYEKEE (reference sequence). Trimming took 4 bases from V and 7 from J, leaving 18 bases between them. CDR3 sequence (DNA): TGTGCCAGCAGCCCAACTGCCGGACTTTCCGCCAACGTCCTGACTTTC. Its translation: CASSPTAGLSANVLTF.

This CDR3 is CSVEGRNGYTF. In DNA form, the CDR3 reads TGCAGCGTTGAGGGGAGGAATGGCTACACCTTC. V gene TRBV29-1 combines with J gene TRBJ1-2; D remains unclear. Germline V gives CDR1 SQVTM, CDR2 ANQGSEA. V was cut by 3 bases and J by 6 bases, with 8 bases left in between. The CDR3 runs to 11 residues.

This chain uses TRBV29-1 with TRBJ1-1, with 8 bases fitting TRBD1. The germline V gene encodes CDR1 SQVTM and CDR2 ANQGSEA. CDR3 length equals 11 residues. V lost 6 bases and J lost 7; bases outside the gene matches: 4. CDR3 sequence reads: CSVDRGVEAFF. DNA for the CDR3: TGCAGCGTAGACAGGGGTGTTGAAGCTTTCTTT. Complete variable domain (other parts from reference TRBV29-1 and TRBJ1-1): SAVISQKPSRDICQRGTSLTIQCQVDSQVTMMFWYRQQPGQSLTLIATANQGSEATYESGFVIDKFPISRPNLTFSTLTVSNMSPEDSSIYLCSVDRGVEAFFGQGTRLTVV.

The rearrangement joins TRBV10-3 to TRBJ2-5; D is ambiguous. The germline V and J ends were trimmed by 2 bases and 2 bases, with 6 bases remaining between them. CDR3 length: 13 residues. CDR1 and CDR2 (germline): ENHRY, SYGVKD. The CDR3 DNA sequence: TGTGCCATCAGTGAGCGGCAACAAGAGACCCAGTACTTC. This encodes CAISERQQETQYF.

This clonotype was counted only a few times. This sequence joins TRBV12-3 or TRBV12-4 and TRBJ1-1; no firm D call. This CDR3 spans 17 amino acids. The V gene lost 2 bases and the J gene lost 1 base, with 17 bases spanning the gap. The CDR3 bases are TGTGCCAGCAGTTTAACTCTTTACTACGGTGGGAACACTGAAGCTTTCTTT. Translated: CASSLTLYYGGNTEAFF.

In its sample, this clonotype was seen a few times. The chain uses TRBV20-1 and TRBJ2-3, with 10 nucleotides matching TRBD2. CDR1 is DFQATT and CDR2 is SNEGSKA in the germline V gene (reference sequence). The CDR3 loop spans 18 amino acids. The V segment lost 1 base and the J segment 2 bases; nucleotides outside the gene matches: 12. The CDR3 is CSARGLAGEPSYTDTQYF. CDR3 nucleotide sequence: TGCAGTGCTAGAGGGCTAGCGGGAGAGCCTTCGTACACAGATACGCAGTATTTT.

V usage is TRBV12-5 and J usage is TRBJ2-5; possible D gene TRBD2, 6 bases. CDR1 is LGHNT and CDR2 is FRNRAP in the germline V gene. The CDR3 sequence is 14 residues long. The V gene lost 6 bases and the J gene lost 7 bases, with 18 bases spanning the gap. The CDR3 nucleotides read TGTGCTAGTGGCCGGTCGGAGGGCCGCGGGACCCAGTACTTC. It is translated as CASGRSEGRGTQYF.

This clonotype was found a few times. The chain links TRBV24-1 to TRBJ1-2; D ambiguous. Trimming removed 4 bases from V and 1 base from J, with 9 bases in between. CDR3 length: 14 residues. The germline CDR1 and CDR2 sequences are KGHDR and SFDVKD. The CDR3: CATSEDTFNYGYTF. DNA of the CDR3: TGTGCCACCAGTGAAGACACCTTTAACTATGGCTACACCTTC.

The V gene is TRBV20-1, the J gene TRBJ2-3, with TRBD2 matching 16 bases. V dropped 3 bases and J dropped 5; count of bases not matched to a gene: 2. CDR3 size: 15 residues. Germline loops: CDR1 DFQATT, CDR2 SNEGSKA (reference sequence). CDR3 in DNA: TGCAGTGCTAGGGGACTAGCGGGAGGGGTAGATACGCAGTATTTT. Translation: CSARGLAGGVDTQYF.

The chain combines TRBV4-1 with TRBJ2-5; 7 bases map to TRBD2. CDR1 and CDR2 from the germline V gene are MGHRA and YSYEKL. CDR3 length: 14 residues. Trimming at V came to 4 bases and at J to 5 bases, leaving 7 bases not matched to a gene. The DNA for the CDR3 is TGCGCCAGCAGCCGGACTCTAGCGGCGGAGACCCAGTACTTC. Protein sequence: CASSRTLAAETQYF.

V is TRBV20-1 and J is TRBJ2-3; 10 bases map to TRBD2. V trimming: 8 bases; J trimming: 1 base; junction bases outside the gene matches: 9. Germline V gene sequence: CDR1 DFQATT, CDR2 SNEGSKA (reference sequence). The CDR3 covers 15 residues. DNA of the CDR3: TGCAGTCTCGAGCGGGAGGGCCTAGGCACAGATACGCAGTATTTT. Protein: CSLEREGLGTDTQYF.

This clonotype came up a few times. The V gene is TRBV5-1, the J gene TRBJ2-4, with D perhaps TRBD1 (6 bases). CDR1 and CDR2 from the germline V gene are SGHRS and YFSETQ. The CDR3 extends over 16 amino acids. V was shortened by 3 bases and J by 2 bases, with 15 bases between the two germline ends. CDR3 in DNA: TGCGCCAGCAGCTCGACAGGTTCTGGCCCCAAAAACATTCAGTACTTC. The encoded protein is CASSSTGSGPKNIQYF.

This clonotype appeared many times. This rearrangement joins TRBV10-1 to TRBJ2-3; 7 positions agree with TRBD1. This CDR3 has 13 amino acids. The germline CDR1 and CDR2 sequences are WNHNN and SYGVQD (reference sequence). V lost 7 bases and J lost 2; bases outside the gene matches: 3. The CDR3 is CASTGTVTDTQYF. The DNA of the CDR3 is TGCGCCAGCACGGGGACAGTCACAGATACGCAGTATTTT.

The chain recombines TRBV5-1 with TRBJ2-3, with D perhaps matching TRBD1 (6 bases). CDR3 length: 18 residues. V was cut by 2 bases and J by 5 bases, with 24 bases left in between. The germline V gene has CDR1 SGHRS and CDR2 YFSETQ. Written as DNA, the CDR3 is TGCGCCAGCAGCTTTATGGTTTCAGGGACACCTCGGGGAGATACGCAGTATTTT. It yields the protein CASSFMVSGTPRGDTQYF. Filled out from reference TRBV5-1 and TRBJ2-3, the complete variable domain reads KAGVTQTPRYLIKTRGQQVTLSCSPISGHRSVSWYQQTPGQGLQFLFEYFSETQRNKGNFPGRFSGRQFSNSRSEMNVSTLELGDSALYLCASSFMVSGTPRGDTQYFGPGTRLTVL.

V usage is TRBV7-2 and J usage is TRBJ1-2; D is unclear. V was pared by 5 bases and J by 7 bases, with 20 bases between. Germline assignment: CDR1 SGHTA and CDR2 FQGNSA. The CDR3 has 15 residues. The CDR3 nucleotides read TGTGCCAGCAGCCCTTCGGGAGGGAGGCGTTTTGGCTACACCTTC. Residues: CASSPSGGRRFGYTF.

The gene calls are TRBV18 and TRBJ2-7, with 7 bases fitting TRBD2. Germline trimming cut 3 bases from V and 2 bases from J; bases unmatched to any gene: 7. Germline V gene sequence: CDR1 KGHSH, CDR2 LQKENI. The CDR3 contains 15 residues. In nucleotides, the CDR3 is TGTGCCAGCTCACCGGCTAGCGGTTTTACCTACGAGCAGTACTTC. Amino acid sequence: CASSPASGFTYEQYF.

J is TRBJ2-5 and V is TRBV18, with D unclear. Trimming pared 9 bases from V and 2 bases from J, leaving 16 bases between. The CDR3 spans 14 residues. CDR1 is KGHSH and CDR2 is LQKENI in the germline V gene. The CDR3 loop reads CASSVRRDQETQYF. The CDR3 bases are TGTGCCAGTTCGGTCCGTAGGGATCAAGAGACCCAGTACTTC.

V usage is TRBV20-1 and J usage is TRBJ2-7; maybe TRBD2 (7 bases). CDR1 and CDR2 (germline): DFQATT, SNEGSKA (reference sequence). The CDR3 consists of 15 residues. Trimming pared 7 bases from V and 0 bases from J, leaving 19 bases between. The CDR3 loop is CSVRGGVGASYEQYF. The CDR3 nucleotides are TGCAGTGTTCGCGGGGGCGTAGGGGCCTCCTACGAGCAGTACTTC.